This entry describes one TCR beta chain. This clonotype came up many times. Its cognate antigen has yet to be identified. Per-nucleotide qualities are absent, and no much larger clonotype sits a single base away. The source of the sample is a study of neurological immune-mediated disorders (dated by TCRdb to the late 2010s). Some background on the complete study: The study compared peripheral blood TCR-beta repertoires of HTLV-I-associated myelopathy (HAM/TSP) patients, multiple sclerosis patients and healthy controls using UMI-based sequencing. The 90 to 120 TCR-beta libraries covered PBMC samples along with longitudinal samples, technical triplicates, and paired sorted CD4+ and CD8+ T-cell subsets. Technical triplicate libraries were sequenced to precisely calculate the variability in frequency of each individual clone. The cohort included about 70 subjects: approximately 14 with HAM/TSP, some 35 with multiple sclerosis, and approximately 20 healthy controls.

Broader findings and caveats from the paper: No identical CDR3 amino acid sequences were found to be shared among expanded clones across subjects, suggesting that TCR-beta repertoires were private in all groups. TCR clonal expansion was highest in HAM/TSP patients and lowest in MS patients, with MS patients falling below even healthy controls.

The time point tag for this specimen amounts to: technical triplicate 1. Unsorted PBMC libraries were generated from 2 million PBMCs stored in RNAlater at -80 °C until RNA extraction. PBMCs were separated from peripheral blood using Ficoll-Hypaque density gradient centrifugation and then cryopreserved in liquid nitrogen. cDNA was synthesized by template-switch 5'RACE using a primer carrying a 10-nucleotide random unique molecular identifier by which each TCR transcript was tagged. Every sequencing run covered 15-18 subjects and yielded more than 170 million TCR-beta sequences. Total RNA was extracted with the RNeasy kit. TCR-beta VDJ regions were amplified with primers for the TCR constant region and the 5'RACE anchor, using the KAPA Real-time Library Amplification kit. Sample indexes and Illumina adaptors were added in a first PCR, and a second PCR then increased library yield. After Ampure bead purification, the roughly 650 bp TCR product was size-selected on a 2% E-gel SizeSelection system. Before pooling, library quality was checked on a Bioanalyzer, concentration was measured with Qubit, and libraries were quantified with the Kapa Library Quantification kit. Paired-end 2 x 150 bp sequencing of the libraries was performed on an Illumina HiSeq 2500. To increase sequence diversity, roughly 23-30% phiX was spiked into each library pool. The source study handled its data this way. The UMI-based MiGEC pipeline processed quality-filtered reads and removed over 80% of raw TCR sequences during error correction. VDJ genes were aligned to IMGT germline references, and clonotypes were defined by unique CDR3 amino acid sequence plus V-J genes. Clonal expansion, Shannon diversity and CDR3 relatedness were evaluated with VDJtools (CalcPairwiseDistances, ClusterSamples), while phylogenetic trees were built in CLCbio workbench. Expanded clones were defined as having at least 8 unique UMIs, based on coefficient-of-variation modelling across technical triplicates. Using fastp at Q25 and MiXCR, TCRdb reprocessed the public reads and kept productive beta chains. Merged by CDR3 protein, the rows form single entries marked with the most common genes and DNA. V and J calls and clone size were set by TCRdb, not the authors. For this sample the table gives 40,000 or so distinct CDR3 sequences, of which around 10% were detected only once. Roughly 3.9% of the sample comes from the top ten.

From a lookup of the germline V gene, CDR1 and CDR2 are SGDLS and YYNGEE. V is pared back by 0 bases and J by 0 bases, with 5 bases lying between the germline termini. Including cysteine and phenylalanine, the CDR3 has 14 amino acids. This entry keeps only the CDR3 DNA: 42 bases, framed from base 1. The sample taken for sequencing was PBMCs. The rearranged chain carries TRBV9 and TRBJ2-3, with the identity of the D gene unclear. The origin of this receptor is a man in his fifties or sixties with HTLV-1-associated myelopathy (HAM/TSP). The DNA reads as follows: TGTGCCAGCAGCGTAGGACCTAGCACAGATACGCAGTATTTT. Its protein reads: CASSVGPSTDTQYF.